The next 16 T cell receptor beta chains were all read from a single sample in a study of control samples from healthy donors and cancer patients. Sequencing was performed with immunoSEQ multiplex PCR; in TCRdb, only in-frame clones are kept and a portion is missing. In the table there are around 76,000 clones, less than 95% of which are singletons. The material sequenced was blood. These receptors came from a woman aged 35 to 49 in good health.

The chain has TRBV5-1 and TRBJ2-7; either TRBD1 or TRBD2 may supply D (5 bases each). Germline CDR1 reads SGHRS; CDR2 reads YFSETQ. This CDR3 has 14 amino acids. V shed 0 bases and J shed 6 bases, with 13 bases lying between them. CDR3 coding DNA: TGCGCCAGCAGCTTGGTTGGGACGGCACGCGAGCAGTACTTC. Its translation is CASSLVGTAREQYF.

This chain links TRBV4-3 with TRBJ1-6, with D hard to call. The CDR3 is made up of 15 amino acids. The germline V gene has CDR1 LGHNA and CDR2 YSLEER. The V gene lost 0 bases and the J gene lost 5 bases, with 8 bases spanning the gap. CDR3 residues: CASSQDWLNNSPLHF. Here the CDR3 DNA reads TGCGCCAGCAGCCAAGATTGGCTGAATAATTCACCCCTCCACTTT.

V gene TRBV4-2 combines with J gene TRBJ1-4; weak D call: TRBD1 (6 bases). CDR3 length: 19 residues. Germline CDR1 LGHNA, CDR2 YNFKEQ. V dropped 0 bases and J dropped 4 bases, with 21 bases sitting between them. The CDR3 sequence is CASSQDARTATQSNEKLFF. The CDR3 bases are TGTGCCAGCAGCCAAGACGCACGGACAGCCACTCAGAGTAATGAAAAACTGTTTTTT.

The J gene is TRBJ2-7, the V gene TRBV21-1. TRBV21-1 is described as a pseudogene. CDR3 length: 17 residues. CDR3 sequence (DNA): TGTGCCAGCAGCAAAGGGCCGGCCCCCCAATCCTCCTACGAGCAGTACTTC. Encoded protein: CASSKGPAPQSSYEQYF.

The chain joins TRBV27 to TRBJ2-2; no clear D. V lost 6 bases to trimming and J lost 4 bases, with 12 bases between them. There are 14 residues in the CDR3. CDR1 and CDR2 from the germline V gene are MNHEY and SMNVEV (reference sequence). CDR3 region: CASRHQLRTGELFF. CDR3 DNA: TGTGCCAGCAGACACCAGTTGCGCACCGGGGAGCTGTTTTTT.

The J gene is TRBJ2-7, the V gene TRBV4-2, with 8 bases lining up with TRBD1. Germline assignment: CDR1 LGHNA and CDR2 YNFKEQ. This CDR3 has 16 residues. V shed 1 base, J shed 5 bases, and the junction held 10 bases outside the gene matches. The CDR3 nucleotides read TGTGCCAGCAGCCAAGTACTAGGGGACAGGAGCAACGAGCAGTACTTC. This gives the protein CASSQVLGDRSNEQYF.

This clone was seen only once. The genes are TRBV23-1 and TRBJ2-2; unclear D gene. TRBV23-1 is an ORF for which the function is uncertain. This CDR3 spans 12 amino acids. V gave up 0 bases and J gave up 6 bases, with 2 bases separating them. This CDR3 is CASSQSPGELFF. Here the CDR3 DNA reads TGCGCCAGCAGTCAATCTCCCGGGGAGCTGTTTTTT.

The chain joins TRBV10-1 to TRBJ2-2, with D possibly TRBD1 on 6 matching bases. V lost 5 bases, J lost 7 bases, and 14 bases lay in between. CDR1 and CDR2 (germline): WNHNN, SYGVQD (reference sequence). This CDR3 comprises 14 residues. As DNA, the CDR3 is TGCGCCAGCAGTCGAATACAGGGCGACGGGGAGCTGTTTTTT. Translation gives CASSRIQGDGELFF.

This clone came up once. V is TRBV9 and J is TRBJ1-5, with a weak D call TRBD1 (5 bases). Germline assignment: CDR1 SGDLS and CDR2 YYNGEE. CDR3 size: 16 residues. Between the trimmed V and J ends, which lost 3 bases and 0 bases, there was a span of 13 bases. CDR3 in amino acids: CASSGTGGDSNQPQHF. DNA of the CDR3: TGTGCCAGCAGCGGCACAGGAGGGGATAGCAATCAGCCCCAGCATTTT.

The CDR3 region has the DNA TGCGCCAGCAGCTTGTCGGGGCCGACAGCGGCTGGAAACACCATATATTTT. It yields the protein CASSLSGPTAAGNTIYF. V is TRBV5-1 and J is TRBJ1-3; possibly TRBD1 for D (5 bases). V was shortened by 1 base and J by 2 bases, with 16 bases between the two germline ends. Germline loops: CDR1 SGHRS, CDR2 YFSETQ. The CDR3 consists of 17 residues. Together with reference TRBV5-1 and TRBJ1-3, the CDR3 gives the full variable domain: KAGVTQTPRYLIKTRGQQVTLSCSPISGHRSVSWYQQTPGQGLQFLFEYFSETQRNKGNFPGRFSGRQFSNSRSEMNVSTLELGDSALYLCASSLSGPTAAGNTIYFGEGSWLTVV.

The J gene is TRBJ2-1, the V gene TRBV20-1; 7 nucleotides match TRBD1. The germline V gene encodes CDR1 DFQATT and CDR2 SNEGSKA (reference sequence). Trimming removed 6 bases from V and 13 bases from J; junction bases left unmatched: 9. There are 11 residues in the CDR3. CDR3 residues: CSAPTRGHQFF. The CDR3 region has the DNA TGCAGTGCCCCGACGAGGGGGCATCAGTTCTTC.

The chain has TRBV4-1 and TRBJ1-2; D is uncertain. Germline lookup yields CDR1 MGHRA and CDR2 YSYEKL. The V and J ends lost 2 bases and 4 bases respectively, with 14 bases between them. The length of the CDR3 is 15 residues. CDR3 sequence (DNA): TGCGCCAGCAGCCAATTTATTGACGGTCCCTATGGCTACACCTTC. It specifies CASSQFIDGPYGYTF.

This chain connects TRBV10-2 to TRBJ2-7, with D possibly being TRBD1 or TRBD2 (6 bases each). V was clipped by 4 bases and J by 0 bases, with 13 bases between them. In germline, CDR1 is WSHSY, CDR2 SAAADI. The CDR3 has 15 amino acids. The CDR3 DNA reads TGCGCCAGCAGTGGAGGAGGGGGTAGCTCCTACGAGCAGTACTTC. Its protein is CASSGGGGSSYEQYF.

The CDR3 DNA follows: TGTGCCAGCAGCTTGTTCGGGGGGATCACAGATACGCAGTATTTT. It translates to CASSLFGGITDTQYF. The V and J genes are TRBV5-4 and TRBJ2-3, with TRBD2 identical over 7 bases. CDR3 length equals 15 residues. From germline, CDR1 is SGHNT and CDR2 YYREEE (reference sequence). V lost 1 base and J lost 2; bases outside the gene matches: 4.

The chain has TRBV5-4 and TRBJ2-2; 10 positions agree with TRBD2. Trimming cost V 2 bases and J 5 bases; bases outside gene matches: 3. Germline V gene data show CDR1 as SGHNT and CDR2 as YYREEE (reference sequence). The CDR3 is made up of 15 amino acids. Here the CDR3 reads CASSFGLAVTGELFF. The CDR3 DNA reads as TGTGCCAGCAGCTTCGGACTAGCGGTTACCGGGGAGCTGTTTTTT.

The V and J genes are TRBV19 and TRBJ2-2; D is uncertain. V gave up 10 bases and J gave up 4 bases, with 19 bases separating them. Germline CDR1 LNHDA, CDR2 SQIVND (reference sequence). This CDR3 contains 15 residues. CDR3 nucleotides: TGTGCCACTCATCCTACCACGGACCTCACCGGGGAGCTGTTTTTT. Translation gives CATHPTTDLTGELFF.